These 18 T cell receptor beta chains share one sample of origin, sequenced in a study of blood T cell repertoires in COVID-19 (dated by TCRdb to about 2020). Library construction relied on the immunoSEQ multiplex PCR assay. In its TCRdb copy, this immuneACCESS table keeps in-frame sequences only and misses some clones. Where compared with another copy, unresolved V genes explain less than half of these, and the others have no known cause. In this sample the table shows 83,000 or so clones, around 90% of which occur a single time. The biggest ten clones account for about 7.8% of the sample. The sequenced sample consisted of peripheral blood. All receptors come from a man aged 80 or over with active or convalescent COVID-19.

V gene TRBV5-1 combines with J gene TRBJ2-1; a weak D match, TRBD2 (6 bases). The CDR3 is 17 residues long. Germline V lookup: CDR1 SGHRS, CDR2 YFSETQ. Trimming left V 0 bases short and J 0 bases short, with 13 bases between. For the CDR3, the DNA is TGCGCCAGCAGCTTGGTGGGCGGGGCAAGCTCCTACAATGAGCAGTTCTTC. Translating it yields CASSLVGGASSYNEQFF.

A single count supports this clone. This chain joins TRBV18 and TRBJ2-1; D is perhaps TRBD2 (6 bases). The CDR3 extends over 15 amino acids. V dropped 4 bases and J dropped 7 bases, with 17 bases sitting between them. Germline V gene sequence: CDR1 KGHSH, CDR2 LQKENI. The CDR3 coding sequence is TGTGCCAGCTCACAGACCATCGGGACTCCTAATGAGCAGTTCTTC. This codes for CASSQTIGTPNEQFF.

This chain uses TRBV7-8 with TRBJ2-5; 12 nucleotides line up with TRBD2. Per germline, CDR1 SGHVS and CDR2 FQNEAQ. The V and J ends lost 4 bases and 4 bases, in that order; junction bases with no gene match: 4. This CDR3 is built from 15 residues. The CDR3, as DNA: TGTGCCAGCAGCTCTAGCGGGGGGGCCGGAGAGACCCAGTACTTC. Amino acid sequence: CASSSSGGAGETQYF.

This clone was observed once. The chain uses TRBV7-9 and TRBJ2-1; the D gene is possibly TRBD2 (7 bases). The CDR3 is made up of 16 amino acids. Trimming shortened V by 6 bases and J by 4 bases, and 19 bases separated the two germline ends. CDR1 is SEHNR, CDR2 FQNEAQ, per germline (reference sequence). The CDR3 DNA reads as TGTGCCAGCAGATTTAGTCAGGGAGGGGGATACAATGAGCAGTTCTTC. This codes for CASRFSQGGGYNEQFF.

The chain recombines TRBV5-1 with TRBJ2-3, with no clear D. The V end lost 0 bases, the J end lost 2 bases, and 10 bases lay between the germline ends. Germline CDR1 reads SGHRS; CDR2 reads YFSETQ. This CDR3 is 15 amino acids long. Here the CDR3 reads CASSLGSGHTDTQYF. For the CDR3, the DNA is TGCGCCAGCAGCTTGGGATCAGGTCACACAGATACGCAGTATTTT.

The V and J genes are TRBV19 and TRBJ2-2; 10 positions match TRBD1. The V segment lost 11 bases and the J segment 6 bases; nucleotides outside the gene matches: 12. This CDR3 is 15 amino acids long. Germline CDR1 and CDR2: LNHDA and SQIVND (reference sequence). The CDR3 coding sequence is TGTGCCGTTGGGACAGGGGTTGTCTACGCCGGGGAGCTGTTTTTT. It is translated as CAVGTGVVYAGELFF.

The chain recombines TRBV28 with TRBJ1-1, with D hard to call. V was clipped by 6 bases and J by 10 bases, with 12 bases between them. This CDR3 spans 11 amino acids. Germline-derived CDR1 and CDR2 are MDHEN and SYDVKM. CDR3 in DNA: TGTGCCAGCAGGGAGAACTCGCGAGCTTTCTTT. It translates to CASRENSRAFF.

This rearrangement joins TRBV5-6 to TRBJ1-5; no clear D gene. V lost 1 base to trimming and J lost 0 bases, with 8 bases between them. The germline CDR1 and CDR2 sequences are SGHDT and YYEEEE. The CDR3 runs to 15 residues. In nucleotides, the CDR3 is TGTGCCAGCAGCTTGTATACGGGTAGCAATCAGCCCCAGCATTTT. This sequence encodes CASSLYTGSNQPQHF.

This clone was counted a single time. The chain combines TRBV5-1 with TRBJ2-5, with TRBD1 identical over 9 bases. The germline V gene encodes CDR1 SGHRS and CDR2 YFSETQ. Trimming cost V 4 bases and J 5 bases; bases outside gene matches: 12. The CDR3 loop spans 16 amino acids. The DNA for the CDR3 is TGCGCCAGCAGCACCGGGTCACAGGGGGCGACGGAGACCCAGTACTTC. It translates to CASSTGSQGATETQYF.

This chain links TRBV18 with TRBJ2-2; perhaps TRBD1 as D (6 bases). Germline CDR1 is KGHSH and CDR2 is LQKENI. Trimming took off 5 bases at V and 3 bases at J, with 13 bases between the two ends. This CDR3 spans 15 amino acids. The CDR3 protein is CASSRGGQYTGELFF. The CDR3 coding sequence is TGTGCCAGCTCAAGAGGGGGACAATACACCGGGGAGCTGTTTTTT.

The J gene is TRBJ2-3, the V gene TRBV11-2, with 14 bases identical to TRBD2. The CDR3 has 16 amino acids. CDR1 SGHAT and CDR2 FQNNGV come from the germline V gene. V lost 5 bases to trimming and J lost 12 bases; unmatched junction nucleotides: 13. The CDR3: CASSPQLGTSGGPQYF. In DNA, the CDR3 is TGTGCCAGCAGCCCTCAACTCGGGACTAGCGGGGGACCCCAGTATTTT.

This clone appeared a single time. The genes are TRBV7-9 and TRBJ2-5; D is possibly TRBD1 (5 bases). V was trimmed by 4 bases and J by 2 bases, leaving 23 bases between them. The germline V gene has CDR1 SEHNR and CDR2 FQNEAQ (reference sequence). The CDR3 is 18 amino acids. CDR3 in amino acids: CASSSLTWTRDYQETQYF. CDR3 nucleotides: TGTGCCAGCAGCTCACTGACCTGGACCAGGGATTATCAAGAGACCCAGTACTTC.

V and J are TRBV20-1 and TRBJ2-3; no firm D call. Germline CDR1 is DFQATT and CDR2 is SNEGSKA (reference sequence). Trimming shortened V by 6 bases and J by 4 bases, and 8 bases separated the two germline ends. This CDR3 has 11 residues. The DNA of the CDR3 is TGCAGTGCCAAAGCCCCAGATACGCAGTATTTT. It encodes CSAKAPDTQYF.

The chain uses TRBV7-2 and TRBJ2-1; TRBD2 matches 12 bases. Germline V CDR1 and CDR2: SGHTA, FQGNSA. This CDR3 region has 15 residues. The V and J ends lost 4 bases and 4 bases, in that order; junction bases with no gene match: 2. The CDR3 is CASSSGLAGYNEQFF. The CDR3 DNA sequence: TGTGCCAGCAGCTCCGGACTAGCGGGGTACAATGAGCAGTTCTTC.

The V call is TRBV19, the J call TRBJ2-4; the D gene is possibly TRBD1 (6 bases). Trimming shortened V by 4 bases and J by 3 bases, and 13 bases separated the two germline ends. The CDR3 sequence is 15 residues long. Germline V lookup: CDR1 LNHDA, CDR2 SQIVND (reference sequence). The CDR3: CASSNWQGNKNIQYF. The CDR3, as DNA: TGTGCCAGTAGTAACTGGCAGGGGAACAAAAACATTCAGTACTTC.

In regard to this clone: Other DNA sequences in the same sample also yield this CDR3. V usage is TRBV18 and J usage is TRBJ1-1, with D unclear. Per the germline V gene, CDR1 is KGHSH and CDR2 is LQKENI. The CDR3 totals 13 residues. V was trimmed by 3 bases and J by 5 bases, leaving 10 bases between them. The CDR3 coding sequence is TGTGCCAGCTCACCGGGGAGAAATACTGAAGCTTTCTTT. Its protein is CASSPGRNTEAFF.

This sequence joins TRBV5-1 and TRBJ2-5; perhaps TRBD2 as D (5 bases). The germline CDR1 and CDR2 sequences are SGHRS and YFSETQ. The CDR3 totals 13 residues. V was shortened by 4 bases and J by 1 base, with 8 bases between the two germline ends. Here the CDR3 DNA reads TGCGCCAGCAGCCGGGAACTCCAAGAGACCCAGTACTTC. Protein sequence: CASSRELQETQYF.

The chain couples TRBV10-2 to TRBJ2-3; possible D gene TRBD1, 5 bases. The CDR3 is 11 residues long. Germline CDR1 and CDR2: WSHSY and SAAADI. V was pared by 6 bases and J by 11 bases, with 12 bases between. The CDR3 reads CASRVGQLQYF. CDR3 DNA: TGCGCCAGCAGAGTGGGGCAGTTGCAGTATTTT.